This T cell receptor (beta chain) was identified during a study of cytomegalovirus exposure and HLA in healthy donors (dated by TCRdb to about 2017). The study in broad terms: According to a later analysis, the roughly 120 validation repertoires were produced on the same platform as the 680 or so repertoires of the first cohort. The study aimed to test whether signatures of past pathogen exposure could be identified by cataloging public T cell receptors. In addition to the first cohort of 500 to 850 subjects, a separate validation cohort of 120 different subjects was used. To predict cytomegalovirus infection status, the study combined high-throughput TCR immunosequencing, statistical association of individual TCRs with disease status, and machine learning.

The research as a whole found: Across donors, most TCR sequences were observed very rarely, whereas some public TCRs were present in many individuals. In the study, some 160 TCR beta chains were listed as associated with cytomegalovirus. According to the authors, the approach could potentially be generalized to other disease states and immunological phenotypes. The classifier was reported to diagnose cytomegalovirus status with high specificity and sensitivity in both the original and validation cohorts. Subsequent analysis determined that TCRs grouped into clusters in the first cohort also showed a tendency toward co-occurrence across the 120 or so validation repertoires, and roughly 94% of cluster scores exceeded 0. A later analysis lacked HLA typing for the validation cohort, so it scored co-occurrence in that cohort across all 110 or so repertoires. In vitro tests confirmed that a few of the cytomegalovirus-associated TCR beta chains recognize cytomegalovirus antigens.

Reading from cysteine to phenylalanine, the CDR3 counts 20 amino acids. The retained sequence is limited to the CDR3, 60 bases, with the frame set at the first base. V lost 3 bases and J lost 2 bases, and the count of bases not matched to a germline gene is 21. CDR1 and CDR2, looked up from the germline V gene (reference sequence), are LNHNV and YYDKDF. Donors formed part of the validation cohort, which comprised approximately 130 subjects and was distinct from the first cohort of 666 subjects. A single count supports this clone. Its target antigen remains unknown. Per-nucleotide qualities are absent, and no much larger clonotype sits a single base away. The library was generated by the immunoSEQ multiplex PCR assay. As for the authors' bioinformatics: To diagnose cytomegalovirus status from the catalog of TCR beta chain sequences, a statistical classification framework was built. The table was pulled from immuneACCESS by TCRdb, which kept in-frame rearrangements only. Such tables lose some clones; where checked, under half of the loss comes from unresolved V genes, and the rest has no known cause. V and J calls and clone size are as listed in that table; D and trimming were resolved from the DNA. In this sample the table shows roughly 62,000 clones, roughly 90% of which occur a single time. The top ten constitute 2.2% of the sample.

Material for sequencing was PBMCs. This clonotype was obtained from a woman in her 30s in good health and CMV-seronegative. The chain was built from TRBV15 and TRBJ2-7, and 8 junctional nucleotides match TRBD2. The CDR3 has the sequence CATSSRISKGEAGRAYEQYF. The nucleotide sequence is given as TGTGCCACCAGCAGCCGCATCAGTAAAGGGGAGGCCGGGAGGGCCTACGAGCAGTACTTC.